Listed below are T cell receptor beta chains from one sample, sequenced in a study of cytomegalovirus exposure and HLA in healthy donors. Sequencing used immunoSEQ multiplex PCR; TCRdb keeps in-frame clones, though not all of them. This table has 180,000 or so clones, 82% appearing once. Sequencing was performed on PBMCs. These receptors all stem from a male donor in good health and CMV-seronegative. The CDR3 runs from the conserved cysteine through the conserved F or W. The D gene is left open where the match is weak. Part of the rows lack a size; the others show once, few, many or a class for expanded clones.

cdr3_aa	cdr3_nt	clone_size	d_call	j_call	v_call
CSVEGQGDEQFF	TGCAGCGTTGAGGGACAGGGGGATGAGCAGTTCTTC	NA	TRBD1	TRBJ2-1	TRBV29-1
CASSLGYDKRNTIYF	TGTGCCAGCAGCTTAGGATACGACAAACGAAACACCATATATTTT	NA	NA	TRBJ1-3	TRBV7-9
CASSSHGQQLEQYF	TGTGCCAGCAGCTCCCACGGACAGCAGCTCGAGCAGTACTTC	NA	NA	TRBJ2-7	TRBV7-6
CASSLAQGETQYF	TGTGCCAGCAGCTTAGCCCAGGGGGAGACCCAGTACTTC	NA	NA	TRBJ2-5	TRBV7-9
CASSLTGRGRDTEAFF	TGTGCCAGCAGTTTAACCGGACGTGGCAGGGACACTGAAGCTTTCTTT	few	NA	TRBJ1-1	TRBV28
CASSPIRPGTGGYGYTF	TGTGCCAGCAGCCCAATAAGACCCGGGACAGGGGGTTATGGCTACACCTTC	NA	TRBD1	TRBJ1-2	TRBV11-2
CASSFPQQTGANVLTF	TGTGCCAGCAGTTTCCCACAGCAGACCGGGGCCAACGTCCTGACTTTC	NA	NA	TRBJ2-6	TRBV28
CASTFMASSYNEQFF	TGTGCCAGCACCTTCATGGCTAGCTCCTACAATGAGCAGTTCTTC	NA	NA	TRBJ2-1	TRBV27
CASSYSRGFSYEQYF	TGTGCCAGCAGTTACTCGAGAGGGTTCTCCTACGAGCAGTACTTC	few	NA	TRBJ2-7	TRBV6-6
CASSPTSGYGVNTGELFF	TGTGCCAGCTCACCAACCTCGGGGTACGGAGTTAACACCGGGGAGCTGTTTTTT	NA	NA	TRBJ2-2	TRBV18
CASSAVGVETQYF	TGTGCCAGTAGTGCGGTAGGGGTAGAGACCCAGTACTTC	NA	NA	TRBJ2-5	TRBV19
CASSAVTDNQPQHF	TGTGCCAGCAGTGCCGTGACAGACAATCAGCCCCAGCATTTT	NA	NA	TRBJ1-5	TRBV2
CASSRRPDTQYF	TGTGCCAGCAGTCGCAGGCCCGATACGCAGTATTTT	NA	NA	TRBJ2-3	TRBV4-2
CASRKLGTATGPGNTIYF	TGTGCCAGTAGGAAACTCGGGACAGCGACTGGACCTGGAAACACCATATATTTT	NA	TRBD1	TRBJ1-3	TRBV19
CASSRQGSVYGYTF	TGTGCCAGCAGCCGCCAGGGCTCGGTCTATGGCTACACCTTC	NA	NA	TRBJ1-2	TRBV28
CASSLEWDFQETQYF	TGTGCCAGCAGCTTAGAATGGGACTTCCAAGAGACCCAGTACTTC	NA	NA	TRBJ2-5	TRBV11-2
CASSVGGRDTQYF	TGTGCCAGCAGCGTAGGGGGCCGAGATACGCAGTATTTT	few	NA	TRBJ2-3	TRBV9
CASSPGTASYGYTF	TGTGCCAGCTCACCCGGGACAGCCTCTTATGGCTACACCTTC	NA	TRBD1	TRBJ1-2	TRBV18
CASSEWDSQETQYF	TGTGCCAGCAGTGAATGGGACAGCCAAGAGACCCAGTACTTC	NA	TRBD1	TRBJ2-5	TRBV6-1
CASSLNGAGVEQYF	TGTGCCAGCAGCTTAAATGGAGCGGGGGTCGAGCAGTACTTC	NA	TRBD2	TRBJ2-7	TRBV11-2
CASRNLAAVYEQYF	TGTGCCAGCAGGAACCTAGCGGCGGTCTACGAGCAGTACTTC	NA	TRBD2	TRBJ2-7	TRBV6-5
CASTLPGTGEQYF	TGTGCCAGCACCCTCCCTGGGACAGGAGAGCAGTACTTC	NA	TRBD1	TRBJ2-7	TRBV6-5
CASSPQGRIGLSSGANVLTF	TGTGCCAGCTCACCGCAGGGCAGGATCGGCCTCTCCTCTGGGGCCAACGTCCTGACTTTC	NA	NA	TRBJ2-6	TRBV18
CASSLTTDSRYEQYF	TGTGCCAGCAGCTTAACGACAGACAGCCGCTACGAGCAGTACTTC	NA	NA	TRBJ2-7	TRBV7-3
CASSFPPSGFSYNEQFF	TGTGCCAGCAGCTTCCCTCCATCAGGTTTCTCCTACAATGAGCAGTTCTTC	NA	NA	TRBJ2-1	TRBV7-2
CASRRTATNEKLFF	TGTGCCAGCAGACGGACAGCAACTAATGAAAAACTGTTTTTT	NA	NA	TRBJ1-4	TRBV6-1
CASSLFLLRDGYSYEQYF	TGCGCCAGCAGCCTTTTTTTACTACGGGATGGGTACTCCTACGAGCAGTACTTC	NA	NA	TRBJ2-7	TRBV4-1
CASTFYSNQPQHF	TGTGCCAGCACTTTTTATAGCAATCAGCCCCAGCATTTT	NA	NA	TRBJ1-5	TRBV2
CASSQVGLAGSPTQYF	TGCGCCAGCAGCCAGGTAGGACTAGCGGGATCCCCAACGCAGTATTTT	NA	TRBD2	TRBJ2-3	TRBV4-1
CASSPQGGSYEQYF	TGTGCCAGCAGCCCACAGGGGGGGTCCTACGAGCAGTACTTC	NA	NA	TRBJ2-7	TRBV7-3
CASSKQGGDSPLHF	TGTGCCAGTAGTAAACAGGGAGGGGATTCACCCCTCCACTTT	NA	NA	TRBJ1-6	TRBV19
CASSGASGRYTGELFF	TGTGCCAGCAGTGGGGCTAGCGGGAGGTACACCGGGGAGCTGTTTTTT	NA	TRBD2	TRBJ2-2	TRBV25-1
CASSPPGTYSYEQYF	TGTGCCAGCTCACCCCCCGGGACTTACTCCTACGAGCAGTACTTC	NA	NA	TRBJ2-7	TRBV18